This T cell receptor (beta chain) was identified during a study of blood T cell repertoires in COVID-19. Germline CDR1 reads GTSNPN; CDR2 reads SVGIG (reference sequence). This CDR3 comprises 14 residues. V was pared by 5 bases and J by 4 bases, with 7 bases of the junction left unmatched. Study members were between roughly 18 and 100 years old and lived in 24 US regions. In the source study's methods: The authors estimated nucleated cell counts from reference gene primer amplification. Sequencing used immunoSEQ multiplex PCR; TCRdb keeps in-frame clones, though not all of them. V and J calls plus clone size are reproduced from that table; the DNA served to infer D and trimming. The sample has roughly 380,000 clones, approximately 87% seen once.

The source is a man in his thirties or forties who had recovered from COVID-19. The specimen was PBMCs or T cells enriched from blood (not recorded which). V gene TRBV30 combines with J gene TRBJ1-4, with 7 bases identical to TRBD1. The CDR3 here is CAWFRQGDNEKLFF. The CDR3 coding sequence is TGTGCCTGGTTTCGACAGGGTGATAATGAAAAACTGTTTTTT. Based on the CDR3 plus reference TRBV30 and TRBJ1-4, the full variable domain is SQTIHQWPATLVQPVGSPLSLECTVEGTSNPNLYWYRQAAGRGLQLLFYSVGIGQISSEVPQNLSASRPQDRQFILSSKKLLLSDSGFYLCAWFRQGDNEKLFFGSGTQLSVL.